The 16 T cell receptor beta chains below all came from one sample that was sequenced in a study of blood T cell repertoires in COVID-19. Assay used: immunoSEQ multiplex PCR; TCRdb lists only in-frame clones, some missing. Among tens of thousands of clones listed, about four fifths were seen once. What was sequenced was peripheral blood. Receptor source: a human donor in a cohort sampled during active COVID-19.

The rearrangement joins TRBV6-5 to TRBJ1-6; D is perhaps TRBD1 (6 bases). Germline lookup yields CDR1 MNHEY and CDR2 SVGAGI. The CDR3 has 16 amino acids. Deletions cut 4 bases from V and 7 bases from J, with 17 bases between. CDR3 sequence reads: CASSSARGARNSPLHF. In DNA form, the CDR3 reads TGTGCCAGCAGTTCCGCCCGGGGGGCGCGCAATTCACCCCTCCACTTT.

The sample holds a few counts of this clone. The chain links TRBV7-7 to TRBJ2-5; 9 positions match TRBD2. The J segment lost 4 bases and the V segment lost 3 bases, leaving 9 bases of the junction unmatched. The CDR3 has 16 amino acids. Germline-derived CDR1 and CDR2 are SSHAT and FNYEAQ (reference sequence). Written as DNA, the CDR3 is TGTGCCAGCAGCTTGGCGGGAGGGACCGTTGGAGAGACCCAGTACTTC. It yields the protein CASSLAGGTVGETQYF.

This chain joins TRBV27 and TRBJ2-1; TRBD1 is a possible D gene (5 bases). Germline CDR1 MNHEY, CDR2 SMNVEV (reference sequence). The CDR3 runs 12 residues. Trimming removed 5 bases from V and 9 bases from J, with 11 bases in between. Written as DNA, the CDR3 is TGTGCCAGCAGTCCCTCCAGGGTTGAGCAGTTCTTC. As protein: CASSPSRVEQFF.

The CDR3 DNA is TGTGCCAGCAGTTTGACAGCACCGGGGACCCAGTACTTC. This codes for CASSLTAPGTQYF. The rearrangement uses TRBV12-3 or TRBV12-4 and TRBJ2-5; D might be TRBD1 (5 bases). V was shortened by 3 bases and J by 7 bases, with 12 bases between the two germline ends. The CDR3 covers 13 residues.

The rearrangement uses TRBV7-8 and TRBJ2-7; D is perhaps TRBD2 (7 bases). Germline CDR1 and CDR2: SGHVS and FQNEAQ. The CDR3 contains 12 residues. With 8 bases removed from V and 9 bases from J, the gap between germline ends came to 17 bases. CDR3 sequence: CASGRGARGQYF. Written as DNA, the CDR3 is TGTGCCAGCGGCCGGGGGGCGAGGGGGCAGTACTTC.

The chain carries TRBV7-2 and TRBJ2-7, with D perhaps TRBD2 (5 bases). Germline CDR1 SGHTA, CDR2 FQGNSA. The CDR3 has 13 residues. The V and J ends lost 1 base and 5 bases respectively, with 9 bases between them. CDR3 sequence (DNA): TGTGCCAGCAGCTTAGGGGCTAGCAACGAGCAGTACTTC. Translated, it gives CASSLGASNEQYF.

This chain connects TRBV19 to TRBJ1-2, with TRBD1 identical over 8 bases. CDR3 size: 15 residues. Germline V gene data show CDR1 as LNHDA and CDR2 as SQIVND (reference sequence). Unmatched junction bases numbered 8, after V lost 5 bases and J lost 3 bases. The CDR3 region has the DNA TGTGCCAGTAGTTTCCCAGGGGGCGGTGACTATGGCTACACCTTC. It codes for CASSFPGGGDYGYTF.

Only a few counts were recorded for this clone. V is TRBV27 and J is TRBJ2-1; 12 bases fit TRBD2. In germline, CDR1 is MNHEY, CDR2 SMNVEV (reference sequence). The CDR3 sequence is 15 residues long. With 6 bases clipped from V and 7 bases from J, the junction kept 7 bases outside the gene matches. The CDR3 DNA follows: TGTGCCAGCAGGTCGATCGGACTAGCGGGAAATGAGCAGTTCTTC. Protein: CASRSIGLAGNEQFF.

J is TRBJ1-4 and V is TRBV30, with D uncertain. The CDR3 has 15 residues. V lost 3 bases, J lost 0 bases, and 11 bases lay in between. From germline, CDR1 is GTSNPN and CDR2 SVGIG (reference sequence). CDR3 DNA: TGTGCCTGGAGCAGAAGATCTTCAACTAATGAAAAACTGTTTTTT. It yields the protein CAWSRRSSTNEKLFF.

This chain joins TRBV28 and TRBJ2-6, with D possibly being TRBD2 (5 bases). V was cut by 7 bases and J by 4 bases, with 14 bases left in between. CDR1 and CDR2 (germline): MDHEN, SYDVKM. This CDR3 has 15 amino acids. The CDR3 DNA follows: TGTGCCAGCACTCCGGCGGGTTCCGGGGCCAACGTCCTGACTTTC. Its translation is CASTPAGSGANVLTF. Supplemented by reference TRBV28 and TRBJ2-6, the full variable domain reads DVKVTQSSRYLVKRTGEKVFLECVQDMDHENMFWYRQDPGLGLRLIYFSYDVKMKEKGDIPEGYSVSREKKERFSLILESASTNQTSMYLCASTPAGSGANVLTFGAGSRLTVL.

The rearrangement uses TRBV7-9 and TRBJ1-4; D is perhaps TRBD1 (6 bases). Trimming shortened V by 5 bases and J by 5 bases, and 15 bases separated the two germline ends. Germline CDR1 reads SEHNR; CDR2 reads FQNEAQ (reference sequence). This CDR3 has 15 amino acids. Here the CDR3 DNA reads TGTGCCAGCAGCCGACAACGACAGGTCAATGAAAAACTGTTTTTT. It is translated as CASSRQRQVNEKLFF.

This clone was observed a single time. This chain uses TRBV5-4 with TRBJ2-5, with unresolved D. Germline loops: CDR1 SGHNT, CDR2 YYREEE (reference sequence). Deletions cut 3 bases from V and 3 bases from J, with 6 bases between. The CDR3 extends over 12 amino acids. CDR3 nucleotides: TGTGCCAGCAGCTCCGGTAAAGAGACCCAGTACTTC. It is translated as CASSSGKETQYF.

In its sample, this clone was seen once. The chain uses TRBV4-1 and TRBJ2-7; TRBD2 agrees at 7 bases. The CDR3 has 17 amino acids. Losses at the gene ends were 1 base for V and 2 bases for J; bases not matched to a gene: 11. The germline V gene has CDR1 MGHRA and CDR2 YSYEKL. The CDR3 coding sequence is TGCGCCAGCAGCCAAGCTCCATCCGCGGGAGCACCCTACGAGCAGTACTTC. Amino acids: CASSQAPSAGAPYEQYF.

This rearrangement joins TRBV7-9 to TRBJ1-1; D gene unclear. Germline loops: CDR1 SEHNR, CDR2 FQNEAQ (reference sequence). V dropped 5 bases and J dropped 4 bases, with 14 bases sitting between them. The CDR3 is 14 residues long. This CDR3 is CASSQRLLVTEAFF. The CDR3 nucleotides are TGTGCCAGCAGCCAGAGGCTACTAGTCACTGAAGCTTTCTTT.

This chain connects TRBV12-3 or TRBV12-4 to TRBJ2-7; the D is unclear. This CDR3 spans 13 amino acids. V was cut by 3 bases and J by 2 bases, with 8 bases left in between. DNA of the CDR3: TGTGCCAGCAGTTTTCAGGCCCCCTACGAGCAGTACTTC. It is translated as CASSFQAPYEQYF.

The V call is TRBV6-5, the J call TRBJ2-7; D not resolved. V was pared by 7 bases and J by 0 bases, with 10 bases between. CDR1 MNHEY and CDR2 SVGAGI come from the germline V gene. The CDR3 contains 13 residues. CDR3: CASTKASSYEQYF. CDR3 nucleotide sequence: TGTGCCAGCACCAAAGCGAGCTCCTACGAGCAGTACTTC.